A single sample is the source of the 20 T cell receptor beta chains below, sequenced in a study of cytomegalovirus exposure and HLA in healthy donors. A multiplex PCR was run with 60 Vbeta primers and 13 Jbeta primers. Libraries were prepared by immunoSEQ multiplex PCR; TCRdb keeps only in-frame clonotypes and omits some of them. The sample records 140,000 or so clones, approximately 76% being singletons. What was sequenced was PBMCs. Source of these receptors: a man aged 40-55 years in good health and CMV-seronegative.

This clone was seen only once. CDR3 sequence: CASSRVQENYGYTF. The CDR3, as DNA: TGTGCCAGCAGTCGCGTACAGGAGAACTATGGCTACACCTTC. This chain joins TRBV25-1 and TRBJ1-2, with D maybe TRBD1 (5 bases). With 5 bases removed from V and 2 bases from J, the gap between germline ends came to 12 bases. Germline lookup yields CDR1 MGHDK and CDR2 SYGVNS. The CDR3 is 14 residues long.

V is TRBV7-2 and J is TRBJ2-7; D gene unclear. Germline assignment: CDR1 SGHTA and CDR2 FQGNSA. CDR3 length equals 12 residues. V was trimmed by 3 bases and J by 2 bases, leaving 5 bases between them. The CDR3 spells CASSFPAYEQYF. The DNA for the CDR3 is TGTGCCAGCAGCTTCCCTGCCTACGAGCAGTACTTC.

This chain connects TRBV4-1 to TRBJ2-1; a weak D match, TRBD1 (6 bases). CDR1 and CDR2 (germline): MGHRA, YSYEKL. This CDR3 spans 16 amino acids. Trimming left V 1 base short and J 5 bases short, with 15 bases between. This CDR3 reads CASSQVANRANNEQFF. Written as DNA, the CDR3 is TGCGCCAGCAGCCAAGTCGCGAACAGGGCCAACAATGAGCAGTTCTTC.

The V and J genes are TRBV11-2 and TRBJ2-7, with TRBD1 matching 9 bases. Germline assignment: CDR1 SGHAT and CDR2 FQNNGV. V lost 4 bases, J lost 3 bases, and 10 bases stayed unmatched. This CDR3 region has 16 residues. Here the CDR3 DNA reads TGTGCCAGCAGCTCCCTATTTCCGGGACAGGGCTACGAGCAGTACTTC. Its translation: CASSSLFPGQGYEQYF.

The gene calls are TRBV5-4 and TRBJ2-2; TRBD2 aligns across 12 bases. Germline V gene data show CDR1 as SGHNT and CDR2 as YYREEE (reference sequence). V shed 0 bases and J 5 bases; nucleotides not matched to a gene: 11. The CDR3 has 19 residues. CDR3 region: CASSLAPRLAGAGTGELFF. As DNA, the CDR3 is TGTGCCAGCAGCTTGGCTCCGAGACTAGCGGGAGCAGGGACCGGGGAGCTGTTTTTT.

The chain has TRBV27 and TRBJ2-5; 11 nucleotides match TRBD1. Germline V lookup: CDR1 MNHEY, CDR2 SMNVEV (reference sequence). The CDR3 consists of 15 residues. V lost 5 bases, J lost 4 bases, and 6 bases stayed unmatched. CDR3 region: CASSPGQGGLETQYF. Written as DNA, the CDR3 is TGTGCCAGCAGTCCGGGACAGGGGGGTTTAGAGACCCAGTACTTC.

V and J are TRBV7-9 and TRBJ2-2; TRBD1 matches at 9 bases. Germline V gene sequence: CDR1 SEHNR, CDR2 FQNEAQ (reference sequence). V shed 4 bases and J 7 bases; nucleotides not matched to a gene: 4. This CDR3 has 14 amino acids. The CDR3 here is CASSSGTGFGELFF. In DNA form, the CDR3 reads TGTGCCAGCAGCTCCGGGACAGGGTTCGGGGAGCTGTTTTTT.

This clone has a handful of counts. This chain joins TRBV27 and TRBJ2-3; no clear D. This CDR3 is 13 amino acids long. V was clipped by 3 bases and J by 5 bases, with 9 bases between them. Germline CDR1 and CDR2: MNHEY and SMNVEV (reference sequence). DNA for the CDR3: TGTGCCAGCAGTTTTGCCTCGCGAGATACGCAGTATTTT. Translated, it gives CASSFASRDTQYF.

The chain is built from TRBV2 and TRBJ2-7; the D gene is possibly TRBD1 (6 bases). V lost 4 bases and J 2 bases, leaving 9 bases between the germline ends. The CDR3 has 13 residues. CDR1 and CDR2 from the germline V gene are SNHLY and FYNNEI. CDR3: CASSVGQPYEQYF. The CDR3 DNA sequence: TGTGCCAGCAGTGTAGGACAGCCCTACGAGCAGTACTTC.

The rearrangement links TRBV19 to TRBJ2-1; D is perhaps TRBD2 (6 bases). Trimming stripped 8 bases from V and 4 bases from J, with 21 bases between. Looked up from germline, CDR1 is LNHDA and CDR2 is SQIVND (reference sequence). This CDR3 is 16 amino acids long. CDR3 nucleotides: TGTGCCAGTTCCCGGGAGAGCACACTTATTTACAATGAGCAGTTCTTC. Translation: CASSRESTLIYNEQFF.

This sequence joins TRBV7-3 and TRBJ1-1, with D maybe TRBD1 (6 bases). The germline V gene has CDR1 SGHTA and CDR2 FQGTGA. The CDR3 has 14 residues. Trimming left V 5 bases short and J 5 bases short, with 15 bases between. CDR3 loop: CASSPGGGRTEAFF. CDR3 nucleotides: TGTGCCAGCAGCCCCGGGGGGGGGCGGACTGAAGCTTTCTTT.

This chain links TRBV30 with TRBJ1-5; weak D call: TRBD1 (6 bases). The germline gives CDR1 GTSNPN, CDR2 SVGIG (reference sequence). The CDR3 loop spans 17 amino acids. V was pared by 4 bases and J by 1 base, with 20 bases between. CDR3 DNA sequence: TGTGCCTGGAATGGGGGCGAGGCAGTATTGAGCAATCAGCCCCAGCATTTT. Its translation is CAWNGGEAVLSNQPQHF.

The chain couples TRBV15 to TRBJ2-5; D might be TRBD2 (7 bases). V was clipped by 0 bases and J by 4 bases, with 12 bases between them. The length of the CDR3 is 15 residues. Germline CDR1 is LNHNV and CDR2 is YYDKDF (reference sequence). The CDR3 sequence is CATSRDGGGGETQYF. The CDR3 DNA follows: TGTGCCACCAGCAGAGATGGGGGGGGCGGAGAGACCCAGTACTTC.

The chain uses TRBV6-5 and TRBJ2-7; 7 positions agree with TRBD2. The CDR3 length is 14 residues. Germline trimming cut 2 bases from V and 3 bases from J; bases unmatched to any gene: 4. Germline CDR1 is MNHEY and CDR2 is SVGAGI. The chain's CDR3 is CASSYRAGYYEQYF. The CDR3 region has the DNA TGTGCCAGCAGTTACCGAGCGGGGTACTACGAGCAGTACTTC.

The chain carries TRBV7-2 and TRBJ2-7, with D perhaps matching TRBD2 (6 bases). The V and J ends lost 5 bases and 6 bases respectively, with 14 bases between them. From germline, CDR1 is SGHTA and CDR2 FQGNSA. This CDR3 is built from 13 residues. Here the CDR3 DNA reads TGTGCCAGCAGCCCCCGGACTACCTTCGAGCAGTACTTC. Protein sequence: CASSPRTTFEQYF.

This rearrangement joins TRBV6-1 to TRBJ2-2, with D hard to call. Trimming removed 6 bases from V and 7 bases from J, with 15 bases in between. Germline CDR1 MNHNS, CDR2 SASEGT. There are 14 residues in the CDR3. The CDR3 DNA follows: TGTGCCAGCAGGCGAGGTGGAGAGGACGGGGAGCTGTTTTTT. Translated: CASRRGGEDGELFF.

The chain recombines TRBV7-3 with TRBJ2-5; D might be TRBD1 (7 bases). Trimming removed 4 bases at V and 5 bases at J, with 17 bases between. Germline V gives CDR1 SGHTA, CDR2 FQGTGA. The CDR3 contains 15 residues. The CDR3 sequence is CASSSQGGPMETQYF. In nucleotides, the CDR3 is TGTGCCAGCAGCTCGCAGGGGGGCCCCATGGAGACCCAGTACTTC.

The J gene is TRBJ2-3, the V gene TRBV7-9, with TRBD1 matching 10 bases. Looked up from germline, CDR1 is SEHNR and CDR2 is FQNEAQ (reference sequence). This CDR3 contains 17 residues. Trimming at V came to 1 base and at J to 6 bases, leaving 10 bases not matched to a gene. The CDR3 here is CASSLGGQGSPMDTQYF. In DNA, the CDR3 is TGTGCCAGCAGCTTAGGGGGACAGGGGTCCCCTATGGATACGCAGTATTTT.

In the case of this clone: The same CDR3 is also encoded by other DNA sequences in this sample. The chain couples TRBV28 to TRBJ2-7, with 10 bases identical to TRBD2. Germline CDR1 MDHEN, CDR2 SYDVKM. CDR3 length: 13 residues. The trim removed 6 bases at V and 2 bases at J, leaving 1 base unmatched. CDR3 amino acids: CASSLAGAYEQYF. The CDR3 DNA follows: TGTGCCAGCAGCCTAGCGGGAGCCTACGAGCAGTACTTC.

Only a few counts were recorded for this clone. The chain is built from TRBV11-2 and TRBJ1-3, with TRBD1 as a possible D gene (5 bases). The germline V gene encodes CDR1 SGHAT and CDR2 FQNNGV. The CDR3 extends over 15 amino acids. Trimming cost V 8 bases and J 0 bases, with 14 bases left between them. CDR3 region: CASAQGDFSGNTIYF. The CDR3 nucleotides are TGTGCCAGCGCGCAAGGGGATTTCTCTGGAAACACCATATATTTT.